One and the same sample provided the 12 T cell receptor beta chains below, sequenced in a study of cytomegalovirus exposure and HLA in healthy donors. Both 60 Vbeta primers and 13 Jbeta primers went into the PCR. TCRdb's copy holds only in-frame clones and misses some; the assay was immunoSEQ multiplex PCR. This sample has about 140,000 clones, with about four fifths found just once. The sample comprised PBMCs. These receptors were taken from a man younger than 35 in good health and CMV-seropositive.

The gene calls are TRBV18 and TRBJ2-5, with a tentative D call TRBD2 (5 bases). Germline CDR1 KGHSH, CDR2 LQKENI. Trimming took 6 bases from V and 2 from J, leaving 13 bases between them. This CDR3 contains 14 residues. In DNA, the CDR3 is TGTGCCAGCTCCCCGACACGGGGACAAGAGACCCAGTACTTC. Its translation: CASSPTRGQETQYF.

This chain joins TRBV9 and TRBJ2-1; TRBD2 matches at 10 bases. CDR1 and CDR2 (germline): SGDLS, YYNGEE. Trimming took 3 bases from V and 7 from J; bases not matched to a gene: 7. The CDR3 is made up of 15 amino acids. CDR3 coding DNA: TGTGCCAGCAGCGCGAGCGGGAGGGCGGGGAATGAGCAGTTCTTC. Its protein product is CASSASGRAGNEQFF.

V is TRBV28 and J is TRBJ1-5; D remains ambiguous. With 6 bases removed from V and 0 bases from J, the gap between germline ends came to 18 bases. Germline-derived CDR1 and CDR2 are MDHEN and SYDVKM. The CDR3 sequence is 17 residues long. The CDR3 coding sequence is TGTGCCAGCAGCCCCCCAGGAGGCCTCTATAGCAATCAGCCCCAGCATTTT. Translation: CASSPPGGLYSNQPQHF.

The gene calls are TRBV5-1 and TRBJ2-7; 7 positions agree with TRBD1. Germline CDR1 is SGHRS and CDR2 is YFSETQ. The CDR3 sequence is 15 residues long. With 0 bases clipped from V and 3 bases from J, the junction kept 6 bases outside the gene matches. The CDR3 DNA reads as TGCGCCAGCAGCTTGGCAGGGACAGACCTCTACGAGCAGTACTTC. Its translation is CASSLAGTDLYEQYF. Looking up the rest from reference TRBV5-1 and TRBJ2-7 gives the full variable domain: KAGVTQTPRYLIKTRGQQVTLSCSPISGHRSVSWYQQTPGQGLQFLFEYFSETQRNKGNFPGRFSGRQFSNSRSEMNVSTLELGDSALYLCASSLAGTDLYEQYFGPGTRLTVT.

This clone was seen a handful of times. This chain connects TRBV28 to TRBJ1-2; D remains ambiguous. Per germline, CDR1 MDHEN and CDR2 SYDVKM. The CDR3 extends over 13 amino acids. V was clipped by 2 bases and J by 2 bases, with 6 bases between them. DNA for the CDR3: TGTGCCAGCAGTTTAAGCAAGAACTATGGCTACACCTTC. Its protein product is CASSLSKNYGYTF.

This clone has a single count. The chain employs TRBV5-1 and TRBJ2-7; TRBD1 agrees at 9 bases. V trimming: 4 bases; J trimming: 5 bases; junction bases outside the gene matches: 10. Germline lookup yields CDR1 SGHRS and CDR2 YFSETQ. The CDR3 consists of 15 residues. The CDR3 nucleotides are TGCGCCAGCAGCCGGATGGGACAGGGATACCACGAGCAGTACTTC. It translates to CASSRMGQGYHEQYF.

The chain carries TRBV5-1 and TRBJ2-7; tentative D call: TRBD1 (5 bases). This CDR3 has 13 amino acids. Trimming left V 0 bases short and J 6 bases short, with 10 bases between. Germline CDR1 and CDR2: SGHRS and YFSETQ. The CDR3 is CASSLGRAGEQYF. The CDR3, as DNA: TGCGCCAGCAGCTTGGGCAGGGCTGGCGAGCAGTACTTC.

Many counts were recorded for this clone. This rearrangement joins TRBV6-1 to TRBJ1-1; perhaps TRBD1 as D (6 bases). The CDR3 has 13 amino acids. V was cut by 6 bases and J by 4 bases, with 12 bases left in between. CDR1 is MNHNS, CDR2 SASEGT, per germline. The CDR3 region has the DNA TGTGCCAGCAGCGGGGACAAGGGCACTGAAGCTTTCTTT. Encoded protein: CASSGDKGTEAFF.

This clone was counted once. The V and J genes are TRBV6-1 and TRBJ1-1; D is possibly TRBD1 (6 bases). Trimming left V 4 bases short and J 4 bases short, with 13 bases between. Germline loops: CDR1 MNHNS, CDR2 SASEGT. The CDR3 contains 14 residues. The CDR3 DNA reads TGTGCCAGCAGTGCTCGGACAGAATCCACTGAAGCTTTCTTT. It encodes CASSARTESTEAFF.

The CDR3 loop is CASGLGGDTGELFF. Here the CDR3 DNA reads TGTGCCTCAGGGTTGGGAGGAGACACCGGGGAGCTGTTTTTT. The chain uses TRBV10-3 and TRBJ2-2; the D gene is possibly TRBD2 (6 bases). Germline lookup yields CDR1 ENHRY and CDR2 SYGVKD. The CDR3 covers 14 residues. The V end lost 11 bases, the J end lost 3 bases, and 16 bases lay between the germline ends.

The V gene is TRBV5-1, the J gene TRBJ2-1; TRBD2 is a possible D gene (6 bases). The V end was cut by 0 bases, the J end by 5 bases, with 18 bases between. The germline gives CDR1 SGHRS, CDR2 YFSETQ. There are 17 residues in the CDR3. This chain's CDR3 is CASSLGDLGWVDNEQFF. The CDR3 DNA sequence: TGCGCCAGCAGCTTGGGGGACTTGGGGTGGGTTGACAATGAGCAGTTCTTC.

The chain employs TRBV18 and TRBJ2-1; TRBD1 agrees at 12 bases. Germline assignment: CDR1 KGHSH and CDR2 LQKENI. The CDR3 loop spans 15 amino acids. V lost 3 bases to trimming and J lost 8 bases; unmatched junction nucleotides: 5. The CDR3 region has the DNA TGTGCCAGCTCACCCGGGACAGGGGGCTTTGATGAGCAGTTCTTC. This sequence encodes CASSPGTGGFDEQFF.